This entry lists 14 T cell receptor beta chains sequenced from one sample in a study of blood T cell repertoires in COVID-19. This table comes from immunoSEQ multiplex PCR, and its TCRdb copy is limited to in-frame clones, with some not included. The table lists 270,000 or so clones, more than 75% of them singletons. Specimen: PBMCs or T cells enriched from blood (not recorded which). Receptors originate from a woman aged 45-65 years who had been exposed to COVID-19.

This clone was counted a single time. The chain has TRBV2 and TRBJ2-1, with TRBD2 identical over 10 bases. The CDR3 loop spans 15 amino acids. Losses at the gene ends were 4 bases for V and 7 bases for J; bases not matched to a gene: 7. CDR1 and CDR2 from the germline V gene are SNHLY and FYNNEI. CDR3 nucleotide sequence: TGTGCCAGCAGTGTTTTAGCGGGGGGAGGGAATGAGCAGTTCTTC. Translating gives CASSVLAGGGNEQFF.

V gene TRBV7-9 combines with J gene TRBJ1-2; 7 nucleotides agree with TRBD1. The CDR3 has 13 amino acids. V dropped 10 bases and J dropped 1; count of bases not matched to a gene: 6. Germline V gene sequence: CDR1 SEHNR, CDR2 FQNEAQ (reference sequence). CDR3 region: CAIPGGFNYGYTF. DNA of the CDR3: TGTGCCATTCCAGGGGGTTTTAACTATGGCTACACCTTC.

This clone was observed a few times. The CDR3 loop reads CASSAREDTEAFF. Written as DNA, the CDR3 is TGTGCCAGCTCAGCAAGGGAGGACACTGAAGCTTTCTTT. V and J are TRBV18 and TRBJ1-1; the D is unclear. This CDR3 comprises 13 residues. The V end was cut by 5 bases, the J end by 3 bases, with 10 bases between. Germline CDR1 is KGHSH and CDR2 is LQKENI.

Of note for this clone: At the DNA level, this CDR3 is encoded by other sequences in the same sample as well. This sequence joins TRBV7-3 and TRBJ1-1, with D maybe TRBD1 (5 bases). Trimming removed 0 bases at V and 1 base at J, with 6 bases between. The CDR3 extends over 14 amino acids. Germline V CDR1 and CDR2: SGHTA, FQGTGA. The CDR3 spells CASSLTGANTEAFF. The CDR3 DNA is TGTGCCAGCAGCTTAACAGGGGCGAACACTGAAGCTTTCTTT.

This chain connects TRBV5-1 to TRBJ2-7, with 9 positions matching TRBD1. Per the germline V gene, CDR1 is SGHRS and CDR2 is YFSETQ. This CDR3 region has 14 residues. V trimming: 4 bases; J trimming: 3 bases; junction bases outside the gene matches: 5. CDR3 nucleotides: TGCGCCAGCAGCCGGGGACAGGGAAGCTACGAGCAGTACTTC. Residues: CASSRGQGSYEQYF.

The genes are TRBV7-9 and TRBJ1-1; D remains unclear. Germline CDR1 reads SEHNR; CDR2 reads FQNEAQ (reference sequence). V lost 1 base and J lost 0, with 6 bases in between. This CDR3 has 14 amino acids. CDR3 loop: CASSLEQMNTEAFF. The CDR3 DNA follows: TGTGCCAGCAGCTTAGAACAGATGAACACTGAAGCTTTCTTT.

The chain combines TRBV5-1 with TRBJ2-5, with TRBD2 identical over 7 bases. The CDR3 extends over 14 amino acids. The germline V gene encodes CDR1 SGHRS and CDR2 YFSETQ. With V trimmed by 4 bases and J by 5 bases, 8 bases remained unmatched. This CDR3 is CASSPSGVGETQYF. The CDR3 bases are TGCGCCAGCAGCCCCAGCGGGGTAGGGGAGACCCAGTACTTC.

The chain combines TRBV10-2 with TRBJ2-7, with 12 bases lining up with TRBD2. J was trimmed by 4 bases and V by 3 bases; bases with no gene match: 7. CDR1 is WSHSY, CDR2 SAAADI, per germline. The CDR3 is made up of 16 amino acids. The CDR3 nucleotides are TGCGCCAGCAGTGAAGTAGGACTAGCGGGGCAGTACGAGCAGTACTTC. Protein: CASSEVGLAGQYEQYF.

The chain joins TRBV6-5 to TRBJ1-5, with unresolved D. CDR3 length: 14 residues. Per the germline V gene, CDR1 is MNHEY and CDR2 is SVGAGI. V was trimmed by 6 bases and J by 4 bases, leaving 13 bases between them. CDR3 in amino acids: CASRPRMNNQPQHF. In DNA, the CDR3 is TGTGCCAGCAGACCGAGAATGAATAATCAGCCCCAGCATTTT.

This clone occurred a few times. The same CDR3 is also encoded by other DNA sequences in this sample. The genes are TRBV5-1 and TRBJ2-7; 9 bases match TRBD2. Trimming at V came to 5 bases and at J to 0 bases, leaving 3 bases not matched to a gene. Germline V gives CDR1 SGHRS, CDR2 YFSETQ. The CDR3 totals 14 residues. This CDR3 reads CASSLAGASYEQYF. CDR3 bases: TGCGCCAGCAGTTTAGCGGGGGCCTCCTACGAGCAGTACTTC.

The gene calls are TRBV5-1 and TRBJ1-6; D may be TRBD1 (5 bases). The CDR3 extends over 14 amino acids. V shed 4 bases and J shed 8 bases, with 13 bases lying between them. CDR1 and CDR2 (germline): SGHRS, YFSETQ. As DNA, the CDR3 is TGCGCCAGCAGCCTCATGCGGGACTATTCACCCCTCCACTTT. Protein product: CASSLMRDYSPLHF.

This rearrangement joins TRBV29-1 to TRBJ1-1, with 8 bases lining up with TRBD1. The junction had 10 bases not matched to a gene; V was cut back by 4 bases and J by 6 bases. Germline lookup yields CDR1 SQVTM and CDR2 ANQGSEA. CDR3 size: 14 residues. The CDR3 sequence: CSVAAGGDIAEAFF. CDR3 DNA: TGCAGCGTTGCGGCAGGGGGCGATATAGCTGAAGCTTTCTTT.

The DNA for the CDR3 is TGTGCCAGCAGCTTAGGGCGGGGGGGGCTCTACAATGAGCAGTTCTTC. Its protein product is CASSLGRGGLYNEQFF. V usage is TRBV7-2 and J usage is TRBJ2-1, with 9 bases identical to TRBD2. The CDR3 consists of 16 residues. V shed 1 base, J shed 3 bases, and the junction held 4 bases outside the gene matches. The V gene's germline CDR1 is SGHTA and CDR2 FQGNSA. Based on the CDR3 plus reference TRBV7-2 and TRBJ2-1, the full variable domain is GAGVSQSPSNKVTEKGKDVELRCDPISGHTALYWYRQSLGQGLEFLIYFQGNSAPDKSGLPSDRFSAERTGGSVSTLTIQRTQQEDSAVYLCASSLGRGGLYNEQFFGPGTRLTVL.

The J gene is TRBJ1-2, the V gene TRBV3-1 (or the pseudogene TRBV3-2), with 9 bases identical to TRBD1. This CDR3 region has 15 residues. The trim removed 10 bases at V and 4 bases at J, leaving 13 bases unmatched. From germline, CDR1 is LGHDT and CDR2 YNNKEL (reference sequence). CDR3 amino acids: CATLGAGTGPYGYTF. The CDR3 DNA follows: TGTGCCACCCTGGGAGCCGGGACAGGGCCCTATGGCTACACCTTC.